Following are 24 T cell receptor beta chains from one sample sequenced in a study of technical replicates of blood from a few donors (dated by TCRdb to the late 2010s). The method behind the library was the immunoSEQ multiplex PCR assay. This immuneACCESS table, as held by TCRdb, lists in-frame sequences with V and J called but not all clones. Of the missing ones, under half trace to an unresolved V gene in checked studies; the others have no known cause. The sample table holds about 62,000 clones, of which about 87% were seen once. The ten largest make up about 5.2% of the sample. The sample taken for sequencing was PBMCs. Receptor source: a human donor in good health. Some clones in this sample may be carry-over from other donors' samples.

The DNA for the CDR3 is TGTGCCAGCAGCGGACTGGGACAGATAAGCGATGAGCAGTTCTTC. Amino acids: CASSGLGQISDEQFF. This chain uses TRBV7-9 with TRBJ2-1; 7 nucleotides agree with TRBD1. The junction had 12 bases not matched to a gene; V was cut back by 5 bases and J by 8 bases. CDR3 length equals 15 residues. Germline V lookup: CDR1 SEHNR, CDR2 FQNEAQ (reference sequence).

This clone was counted a single time. The chain recombines TRBV7-2 with TRBJ2-1; 7 bases align to TRBD1. Germline lookup yields CDR1 SGHTA and CDR2 FQGNSA. V trimming: 5 bases; J trimming: 4 bases; junction bases outside the gene matches: 11. The CDR3 has 16 amino acids. CDR3 protein: CASSKQSGTEYNEQFF. The CDR3 nucleotides read TGTGCCAGCAGCAAACAATCCGGGACAGAGTACAATGAGCAGTTCTTC. The whole variable domain, remainder taken from reference TRBV7-2 and TRBJ2-1, is GAGVSQSPSNKVTEKGKDVELRCDPISGHTALYWYRQSLGQGLEFLIYFQGNSAPDKSGLPSDRFSAERTGGSVSTLTIQRTQQEDSAVYLCASSKQSGTEYNEQFFGPGTRLTVL.

This chain uses TRBV18 with TRBJ2-7, with 10 bases lining up with TRBD2. The V gene's germline CDR1 is KGHSH and CDR2 LQKENI. Germline trimming cut 0 bases from V and 6 bases from J; bases unmatched to any gene: 5. There are 15 residues in the CDR3. The CDR3 is CASSPPASGRVEQYF. In nucleotides, the CDR3 is TGTGCCAGCTCACCACCGGCTAGCGGGAGAGTCGAGCAGTACTTC. Filled out from reference TRBV18 and TRBJ2-7, the complete variable domain reads NAGVMQNPRHLVRRRGQEARLRCSPMKGHSHVYWYRQLPEEGLKFMVYLQKENIIDESGMPKERFSAEFPKEGPSILRIQQVVRGDSAAYFCASSPPASGRVEQYFGPGTRLTVT.

V gene TRBV5-4 combines with J gene TRBJ1-2, with D unresolved. The length of the CDR3 is 11 residues. CDR1 and CDR2 (germline): SGHNT, YYREEE (reference sequence). V was shortened by 4 bases and J by 7 bases, with 8 bases between the two germline ends. CDR3 bases: TGTGCCAGCAGCAGAGGACTTGGCTACACCTTC. Its protein is CASSRGLGYTF.

The chain joins TRBV19 to TRBJ1-2, with 8 bases identical to TRBD1. The ends lost 4 bases at V and 4 bases at J; junction bases unmatched: 14. CDR3 size: 17 residues. The germline V gene encodes CDR1 LNHDA and CDR2 SQIVND (reference sequence). CDR3 coding DNA: TGTGCCAGTAGTAGCCTCAGCGGACAGGGATCAAGCTATGGCTACACCTTC. Its protein is CASSSLSGQGSSYGYTF.

The chain uses TRBV7-3 and TRBJ2-2; weak D call: TRBD1 (5 bases). This CDR3 has 13 residues. V was clipped by 5 bases and J by 5 bases, with 9 bases between them. Germline V gives CDR1 SGHTA, CDR2 FQGTGA. The CDR3 protein is CASSPPGTGELFF. CDR3 DNA sequence: TGTGCCAGCAGCCCCCCAGGGACCGGGGAGCTGTTTTTT.

The rearrangement joins TRBV19 to TRBJ1-1, with 9 bases that match TRBD1. V trimming: 6 bases; J trimming: 0 bases; junction bases outside the gene matches: 2. Germline V CDR1 and CDR2: LNHDA, SQIVND (reference sequence). The CDR3 runs 14 residues. CDR3 sequence: CASRDRGMNTEAFF. CDR3 nucleotide sequence: TGTGCCAGTAGAGACAGGGGGATGAACACTGAAGCTTTCTTT.

This chain connects TRBV7-9 to TRBJ2-7; a possible D gene is TRBD2 (6 bases). This CDR3 is 14 amino acids long. CDR1 is SEHNR, CDR2 FQNEAQ, per germline (reference sequence). V lost 7 bases and J 2 bases, leaving 15 bases between the germline ends. The CDR3 bases are TGTGCCAGCACCTCCGGGACTCAAGCCTACGAGCAGTACTTC. It yields the protein CASTSGTQAYEQYF.

This clone has only one observation. The chain joins TRBV30 to TRBJ1-2; D not certain. Looked up from germline, CDR1 is GTSNPN and CDR2 is SVGIG (reference sequence). Trimming removed 4 bases at V and 5 bases at J, with 17 bases between. CDR3 length: 14 residues. CDR3 nucleotide sequence: TGTGCCTGGACCCGGGGAGGATCAGGTTATGGCTACACCTTC. Translating it yields CAWTRGGSGYGYTF. Complete variable domain (other parts from reference TRBV30 and TRBJ1-2): SQTIHQWPATLVQPVGSPLSLECTVEGTSNPNLYWYRQAAGRGLQLLFYSVGIGQISSEVPQNLSASRPQDRQFILSSKKLLLSDSGFYLCAWTRGGSGYGYTFGSGTRLTVV.

The table lists this clone with a few counts. The chain joins TRBV2 to TRBJ1-6, with no clear D. V was pared by 7 bases and J by 4 bases, with 14 bases between. CDR1 and CDR2 from the germline V gene are SNHLY and FYNNEI. This CDR3 has 15 residues. CDR3 protein: CASTPEQMYNSPLHF. DNA of the CDR3: TGTGCCAGCACCCCCGAACAGATGTATAATTCACCCCTCCACTTT.

This chain connects TRBV4-3 to TRBJ1-3; TRBD1 might be the D (5 bases). This CDR3 spans 15 amino acids. V was clipped by 4 bases and J by 1 base, with 11 bases between them. CDR1 and CDR2 (germline): LGHNA, YSLEER. This CDR3 reads CASSRGLGSGNTIYF. CDR3 in DNA: TGCGCCAGCAGCCGGGGCCTAGGATCTGGAAACACCATATATTTT.

The genes are TRBV5-6 and TRBJ2-1; D remains unclear. This CDR3 is 11 amino acids long. The germline V gene encodes CDR1 SGHDT and CDR2 YYEEEE. Trimming pared 2 bases from V and 12 bases from J, leaving 9 bases between. The CDR3 loop reads CASSFAGWQFF. In DNA form, the CDR3 reads TGTGCCAGCAGCTTTGCCGGGTGGCAGTTCTTC.

The chain has TRBV4-3 and TRBJ2-2; TRBD2 matches at 9 bases. The trim removed 0 bases at V and 5 bases at J, leaving 4 bases unmatched. The CDR3 has 16 residues. In germline, CDR1 is LGHNA, CDR2 YSLEER. The CDR3 loop is CASSQDTSGLTGELFF. In nucleotides, the CDR3 is TGCGCCAGCAGCCAAGATACTAGCGGGCTTACCGGGGAGCTGTTTTTT.

This clone appeared a single time. The V call is TRBV5-1, the J call TRBJ2-2; 8 bases line up with TRBD1. J was trimmed by 0 bases and V by 3 bases; bases with no gene match: 4. Germline V CDR1 and CDR2: SGHRS, YFSETQ. This CDR3 comprises 16 residues. For the CDR3, the DNA is TGCGCCAGCAGCTCCCCGGGACAGGCGAACACCGGGGAGCTGTTTTTT. Translated, it gives CASSSPGQANTGELFF.

This sequence joins TRBV10-3 and TRBJ2-2; D remains unclear. V was pared by 0 bases and J by 4 bases, with 12 bases between. The CDR3 contains 16 residues. The germline CDR1 and CDR2 sequences are ENHRY and SYGVKD. This CDR3 reads CAISESRGLSTGELFF. Here the CDR3 DNA reads TGTGCCATCAGTGAGTCGCGAGGCCTTTCCACCGGGGAGCTGTTTTTT.

The genes are TRBV18 and TRBJ2-1; D unclear. V lost 2 bases and J 8 bases, leaving 10 bases between the germline ends. Germline V gene data show CDR1 as KGHSH and CDR2 as LQKENI. This CDR3 comprises 13 residues. CDR3 loop: CASSPGSADEQFF. In nucleotides, the CDR3 is TGTGCCAGCTCACCAGGTAGTGCGGATGAGCAGTTCTTC.

V gene TRBV29-1 combines with J gene TRBJ2-7; TRBD2 is a possible D gene (6 bases). V lost 4 bases and J 3 bases, leaving 10 bases between the germline ends. Germline V gene sequence: CDR1 SQVTM, CDR2 ANQGSEA. The CDR3 spans 12 residues. The DNA for the CDR3 is TGCAGCGTTGGCGCTAGCGACTACGAGCAGTACTTC. Encoded protein: CSVGASDYEQYF.

This clone was observed a single time. The chain has TRBV4-1 and TRBJ2-7; 11 bases map to TRBD2. After removal of 0 bases from V and 6 bases from J, the junction contained 10 bases not matched to a gene. Germline CDR1 is MGHRA and CDR2 is YSYEKL. The CDR3 contains 17 residues. CDR3 nucleotides: TGCGCCAGCAGCCAAGATATCCTAGCGGGGGGTGAGGGCGAGCAGTACTTC. Translation gives CASSQDILAGGEGEQYF.

This rearrangement joins TRBV2 to TRBJ2-6; 9 bases are shared with TRBD1. Germline values: CDR1 SNHLY, CDR2 FYNNEI. This CDR3 comprises 18 residues. The ends lost 6 bases at V and 0 bases at J; junction bases unmatched: 9. The CDR3, as DNA: TGTGCCAGCAGCTCCGGACAGGGGCTAAGCTCTGGGGCCAACGTCCTGACTTTC. This codes for CASSSGQGLSSGANVLTF.

The chain recombines TRBV11-1 with TRBJ2-7, with 10 bases aligning to TRBD1. V lost 5 bases to trimming and J lost 2 bases; unmatched junction nucleotides: 3. This CDR3 is built from 14 residues. Germline CDR1 is SGHAT and CDR2 is FQDESV (reference sequence). CDR3 protein: CASSTDRGTYEQYF. DNA for the CDR3: TGTGCCAGCAGCACGGACAGGGGGACCTACGAGCAGTACTTC. The full variable domain, with the rest looked up from reference TRBV11-1 and TRBJ2-7, is EAEVAQSPRYKITEKSQAVAFWCDPISGHATLYWYRQILGQGPELLVQFQDESVVDDSQLPKDRFSAERLKGVDSTLKIQPAELGDSAMYLCASSTDRGTYEQYFGPGTRLTVT.

V gene TRBV7-3 combines with J gene TRBJ2-3; D may be TRBD2 (6 bases). Trimming took 2 bases from V and 3 from J, leaving 12 bases between them. Germline V gives CDR1 SGHTA, CDR2 FQGTGA. The CDR3 is made up of 15 amino acids. CDR3 nucleotides: TGTGCCAGCAGCTTATGGGGCGGGATAACAGATACGCAGTATTTT. Its protein product is CASSLWGGITDTQYF. Complete variable domain (other parts from reference TRBV7-3 and TRBJ2-3): GAGVSQTPSNKVTEKGKYVELRCDPISGHTALYWYRQSLGQGPEFLIYFQGTGAADDSGLPNDRFFAVRPEGSVSTLKIQRTERGDSAVYLCASSLWGGITDTQYFGPGTRLTVL.

In this sample, this clone turned up once. This sequence joins TRBV6-5 and TRBJ1-2; possible D gene TRBD1, 5 bases. Germline values: CDR1 MNHEY, CDR2 SVGAGI. There are 15 residues in the CDR3. The ends were cut back, 2 bases at V and 2 bases at J, with 12 bases in the middle. The CDR3 DNA sequence: TGTGCCAGCAGTTACGACCCCCGGGGGAACTATGGCTACACCTTC. Translation gives CASSYDPRGNYGYTF.

The gene calls are TRBV6-6 and TRBJ2-7, with 9 bases identical to TRBD1. The CDR3 is made up of 15 amino acids. Per germline, CDR1 MNHNY and CDR2 SVGAGI (reference sequence). Trimming at V came to 2 bases and at J to 2 bases, leaving 4 bases not matched to a gene. In DNA, the CDR3 is TGTGCCAGCAGTTACGGTGGGGACAGGGCCTACGAGCAGTACTTC. Translating gives CASSYGGDRAYEQYF.

The chain has TRBV7-8 and TRBJ2-2, with D perhaps matching TRBD2 (5 bases). V lost 0 bases, J lost 2 bases, and 13 bases lay in between. Germline CDR1 and CDR2: SGHVS and FQNEAQ. The CDR3 contains 17 residues. Here the CDR3 DNA reads TGTGCCAGCAGCTTAGCATGGCGGGCTACCAACACCGGGGAGCTGTTTTTT. Translating it yields CASSLAWRATNTGELFF.